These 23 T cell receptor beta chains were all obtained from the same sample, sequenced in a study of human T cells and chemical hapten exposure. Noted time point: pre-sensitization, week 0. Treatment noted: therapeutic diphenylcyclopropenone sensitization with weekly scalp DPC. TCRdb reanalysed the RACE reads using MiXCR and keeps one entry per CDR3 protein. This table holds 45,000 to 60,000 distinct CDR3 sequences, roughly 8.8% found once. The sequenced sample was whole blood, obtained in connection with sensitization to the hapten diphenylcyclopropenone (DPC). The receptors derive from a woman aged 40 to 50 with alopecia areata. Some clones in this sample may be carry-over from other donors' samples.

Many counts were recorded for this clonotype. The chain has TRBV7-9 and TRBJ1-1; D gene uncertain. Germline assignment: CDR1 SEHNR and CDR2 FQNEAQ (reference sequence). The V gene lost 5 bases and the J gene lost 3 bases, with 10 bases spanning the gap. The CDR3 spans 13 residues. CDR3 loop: CASSQPPDTEAFF. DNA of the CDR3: TGTGCCAGCAGCCAGCCCCCAGACACTGAAGCTTTCTTT.

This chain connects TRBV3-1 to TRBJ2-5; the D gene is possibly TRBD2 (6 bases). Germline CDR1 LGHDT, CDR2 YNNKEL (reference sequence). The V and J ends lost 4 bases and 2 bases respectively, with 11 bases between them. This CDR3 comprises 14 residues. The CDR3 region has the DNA TGTGCCAGCAGCCGATCCGGGACTCAAGAGACCCAGTACTTC. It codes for CASSRSGTQETQYF.

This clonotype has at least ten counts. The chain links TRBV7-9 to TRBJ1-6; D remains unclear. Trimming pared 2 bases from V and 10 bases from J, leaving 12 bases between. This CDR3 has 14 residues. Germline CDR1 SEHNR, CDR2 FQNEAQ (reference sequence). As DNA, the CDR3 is TGTGCCAGCAGCTTAAGTCTAGAGGCATCACCCCTCCACTTT. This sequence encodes CASSLSLEASPLHF.

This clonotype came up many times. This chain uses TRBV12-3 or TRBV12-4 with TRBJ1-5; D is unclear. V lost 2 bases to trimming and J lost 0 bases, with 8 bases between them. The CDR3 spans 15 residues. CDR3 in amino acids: CASSLQQTSNQPQHF. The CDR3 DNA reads TGTGCCAGCAGTTTACAGCAAACTAGCAATCAGCCCCAGCATTTT.

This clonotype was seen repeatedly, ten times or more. Here the CDR3 DNA reads TGTGCCAGCAGTCCCCAAACTAATGAAAAACTGTTTTTT. This encodes CASSPQTNEKLFF. The rearrangement joins TRBV28 to TRBJ1-4; no clear D. V lost 5 bases to trimming and J lost 1 base, with 5 bases between them. From germline, CDR1 is MDHEN and CDR2 SYDVKM. The CDR3 contains 13 residues. The full variable domain, with the rest looked up from reference TRBV28 and TRBJ1-4, is DVKVTQSSRYLVKRTGEKVFLECVQDMDHENMFWYRQDPGLGLRLIYFSYDVKMKEKGDIPEGYSVSREKKERFSLILESASTNQTSMYLCASSPQTNEKLFFGSGTQLSVL.

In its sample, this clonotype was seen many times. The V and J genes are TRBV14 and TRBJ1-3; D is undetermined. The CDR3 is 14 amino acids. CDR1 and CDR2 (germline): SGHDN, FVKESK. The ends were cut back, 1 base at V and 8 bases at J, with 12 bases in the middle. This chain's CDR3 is CASSQGNSRDTIYF. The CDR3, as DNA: TGTGCCAGCAGCCAAGGGAATTCACGAGACACCATATATTTT.

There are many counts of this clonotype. The CDR3 DNA sequence: TGTGCCAGCAGCTTAGGCAGTGTCTGGTCCTACAATGAGCAGTTCTTC. This gives the protein CASSLGSVWSYNEQFF. This chain uses TRBV7-2 with TRBJ2-1, with D unclear. The CDR3 consists of 16 residues. CDR1 SGHTA and CDR2 FQGNSA come from the germline V gene. Trimming stripped 1 base from V and 1 base from J, with 11 bases between.

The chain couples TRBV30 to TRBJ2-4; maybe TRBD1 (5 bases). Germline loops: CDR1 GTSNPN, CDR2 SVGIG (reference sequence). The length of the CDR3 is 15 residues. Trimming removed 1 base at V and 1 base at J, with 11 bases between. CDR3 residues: CAWSAAGKAKNIQYF. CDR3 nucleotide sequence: TGTGCCTGGAGTGCGGCAGGGAAGGCCAAAAACATTCAGTACTTC.

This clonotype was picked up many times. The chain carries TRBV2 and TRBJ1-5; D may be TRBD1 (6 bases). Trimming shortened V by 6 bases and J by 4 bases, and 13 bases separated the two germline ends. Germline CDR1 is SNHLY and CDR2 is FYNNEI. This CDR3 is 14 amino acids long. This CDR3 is CASREQGLNQPQHF. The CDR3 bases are TGTGCCAGCAGAGAACAGGGATTAAATCAGCCCCAGCATTTT.

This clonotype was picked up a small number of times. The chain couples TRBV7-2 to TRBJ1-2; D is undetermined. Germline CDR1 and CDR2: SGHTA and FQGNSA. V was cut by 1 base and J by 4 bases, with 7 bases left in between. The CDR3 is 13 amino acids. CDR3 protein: CASSLGRVYGYTF. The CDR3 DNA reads TGTGCCAGCAGCTTAGGTAGAGTCTATGGCTACACCTTC.

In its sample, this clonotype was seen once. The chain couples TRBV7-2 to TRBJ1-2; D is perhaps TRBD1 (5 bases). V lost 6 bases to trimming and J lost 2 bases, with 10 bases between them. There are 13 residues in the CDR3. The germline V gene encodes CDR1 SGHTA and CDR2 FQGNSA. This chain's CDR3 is CASSRDGNYGYTF. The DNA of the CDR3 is TGTGCCAGCAGTCGGGACGGAAACTATGGCTACACCTTC.

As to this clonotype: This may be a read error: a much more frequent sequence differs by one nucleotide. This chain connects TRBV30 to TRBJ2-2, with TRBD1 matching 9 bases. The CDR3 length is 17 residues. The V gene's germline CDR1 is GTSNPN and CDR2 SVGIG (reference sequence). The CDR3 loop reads CAWNRDRETWNTGELIF. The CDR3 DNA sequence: TGTGCCTGGAACCGGGACAGGGAGACCTGGAACACCGGGGAGCTGATTTTT.

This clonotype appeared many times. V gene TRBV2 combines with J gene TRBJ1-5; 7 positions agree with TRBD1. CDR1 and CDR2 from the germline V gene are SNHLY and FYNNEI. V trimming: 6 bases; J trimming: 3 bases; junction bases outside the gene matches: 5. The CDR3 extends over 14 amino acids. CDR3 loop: CASSPQGYNQPQHF. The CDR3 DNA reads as TGTGCCAGCAGCCCACAGGGGTACAATCAGCCCCAGCATTTT. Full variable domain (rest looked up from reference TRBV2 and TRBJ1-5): EPEVTQTPSHQVTQMGQEVILRCVPISNHLYFYWYRQILGQKVEFLVSFYNNEISEKSEIFDDQFSVERPDGSNFTLKIRSTKLEDSAMYFCASSPQGYNQPQHFGDGTRLSIL.

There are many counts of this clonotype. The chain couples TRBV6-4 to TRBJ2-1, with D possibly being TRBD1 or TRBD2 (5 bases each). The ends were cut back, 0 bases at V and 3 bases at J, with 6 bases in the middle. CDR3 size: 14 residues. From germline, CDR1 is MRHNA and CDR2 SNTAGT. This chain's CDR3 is CASSDSGDYNEQFF. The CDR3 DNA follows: TGTGCCAGCAGTGACTCGGGGGACTACAATGAGCAGTTCTTC.

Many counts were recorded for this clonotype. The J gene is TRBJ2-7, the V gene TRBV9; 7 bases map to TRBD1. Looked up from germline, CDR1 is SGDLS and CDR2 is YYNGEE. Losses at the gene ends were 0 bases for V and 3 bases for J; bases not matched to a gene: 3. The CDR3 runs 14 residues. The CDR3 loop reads CASSVGDSRYEQYF. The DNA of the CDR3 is TGTGCCAGCAGCGTAGGGGACAGCCGCTACGAGCAGTACTTC.

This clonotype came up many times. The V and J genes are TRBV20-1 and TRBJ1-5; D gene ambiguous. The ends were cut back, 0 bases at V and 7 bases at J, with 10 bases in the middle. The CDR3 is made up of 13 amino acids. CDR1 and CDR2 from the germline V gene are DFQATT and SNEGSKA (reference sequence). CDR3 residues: CSARDRGGQPQHF. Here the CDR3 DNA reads TGCAGTGCTAGAGATCGGGGAGGGCAGCCCCAGCATTTT.

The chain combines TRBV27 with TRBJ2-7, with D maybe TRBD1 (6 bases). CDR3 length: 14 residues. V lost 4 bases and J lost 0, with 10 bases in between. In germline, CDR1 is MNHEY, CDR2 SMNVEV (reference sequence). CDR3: CASSSDRHSYEQYF. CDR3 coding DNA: TGTGCCAGCAGTTCCGACAGGCACTCCTACGAGCAGTACTTC.

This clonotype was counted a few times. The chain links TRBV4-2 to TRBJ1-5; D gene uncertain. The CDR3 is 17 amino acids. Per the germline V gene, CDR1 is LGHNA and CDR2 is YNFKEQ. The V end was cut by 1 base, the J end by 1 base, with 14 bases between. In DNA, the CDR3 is TGTGCCAGCAGCCAAGCCCTTACAGTGGCGAGCAATCAGCCCCAGCATTTT. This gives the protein CASSQALTVASNQPQHF.

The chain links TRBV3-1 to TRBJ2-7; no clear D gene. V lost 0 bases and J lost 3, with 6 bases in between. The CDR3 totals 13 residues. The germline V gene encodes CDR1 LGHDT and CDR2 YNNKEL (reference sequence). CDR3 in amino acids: CASSQESYYEQYF. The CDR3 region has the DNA TGTGCCAGCAGCCAAGAGAGCTACTACGAGCAGTACTTC.

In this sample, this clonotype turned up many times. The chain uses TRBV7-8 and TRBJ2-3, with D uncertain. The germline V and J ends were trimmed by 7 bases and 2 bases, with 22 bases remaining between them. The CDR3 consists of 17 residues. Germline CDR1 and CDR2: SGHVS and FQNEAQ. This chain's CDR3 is CASTIPRDRAATDTQYF. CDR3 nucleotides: TGTGCCAGCACAATTCCTCGTGACCGGGCGGCCACAGATACGCAGTATTTT.

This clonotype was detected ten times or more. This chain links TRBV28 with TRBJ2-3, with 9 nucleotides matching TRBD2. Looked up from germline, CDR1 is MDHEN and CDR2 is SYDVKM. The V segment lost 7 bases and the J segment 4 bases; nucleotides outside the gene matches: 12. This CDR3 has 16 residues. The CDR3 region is CASTPQAAGGSDTQYF. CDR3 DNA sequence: TGTGCCAGCACTCCCCAGGCAGCGGGGGGATCAGATACGCAGTATTTT.

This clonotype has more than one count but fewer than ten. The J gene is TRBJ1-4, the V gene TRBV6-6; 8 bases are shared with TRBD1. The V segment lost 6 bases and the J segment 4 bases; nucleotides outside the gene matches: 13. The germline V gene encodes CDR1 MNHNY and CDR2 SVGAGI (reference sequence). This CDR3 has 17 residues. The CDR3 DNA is TGTGCCAGCAGCCTCCAGGGGGCCCGAGGGATTAATGAAAAACTGTTTTTT. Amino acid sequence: CASSLQGARGINEKLFF.

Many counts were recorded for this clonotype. The CDR3 region has the DNA TGTGCCAGCAGTTACGGGGGCGACGATGAAAAACTGTTTTTT. Amino acid sequence: CASSYGGDDEKLFF. J is TRBJ1-4 and V is TRBV6-5, with D possibly matching TRBD1 (6 bases). V lost 2 bases, J lost 6 bases, and 10 bases lay in between. The CDR3 is 14 residues long. Germline V lookup: CDR1 MNHEY, CDR2 SVGAGI.